Below are 26 T cell receptor beta chains sequenced from a single sample in a study of T-cell memory formation after mild COVID-19. TCRdb passed the 5' RACE reads through MiXCR, listing each CDR3 protein once. The repertoire holds 470,000 or so distinct CDR3 sequences, with roughly 20% as singletons. The sample was PBMCs or a T cell subset sorted from them (not recorded which). These receptors all come from an adult woman who had mild COVID-19 (a few samples of this study predate the infection). Cell type and time point are not known.

In this sample, this clonotype turned up a few times. The chain has TRBV4-2 and TRBJ1-2, with D perhaps matching TRBD1 (5 bases). The CDR3 contains 15 residues. The V gene lost 0 bases and the J gene lost 2 bases, with 10 bases spanning the gap. From germline, CDR1 is LGHNA and CDR2 YNFKEQ. This CDR3 reads CASSQEIGGNYGYTF. The CDR3 coding sequence is TGTGCCAGCAGCCAAGAAATTGGGGGGAACTATGGCTACACCTTC.

This clonotype was counted between two and nine times. The CDR3 spells CASSQALLAGVEQFF. The CDR3 nucleotides read TGTGCCAGCAGCCAAGCCCTACTAGCGGGTGTTGAGCAGTTCTTC. This chain uses TRBV4-2 with TRBJ2-1; TRBD2 aligns across 9 bases. Germline lookup yields CDR1 LGHNA and CDR2 YNFKEQ. Trimming cost V 1 base and J 9 bases; bases outside gene matches: 7. The CDR3 extends over 15 amino acids.

The V call is TRBV12-3 or TRBV12-4, the J call TRBJ2-3; 11 nucleotides agree with TRBD2. This CDR3 comprises 18 residues. The V and J ends lost 6 bases and 6 bases, in that order; junction bases with no gene match: 17. The CDR3 spells CASSPRRRGLAVWDTQYF. CDR3 DNA: TGTGCCAGCAGCCCAAGGAGGAGGGGACTAGCGGTTTGGGATACGCAGTATTTT.

This clonotype was seen more than once but under ten times. The chain combines TRBV7-2 with TRBJ2-3; D call uncertain. The germline gives CDR1 SGHTA, CDR2 FQGNSA. The CDR3 has 12 residues. V gave up 3 bases and J gave up 3 bases, with 4 bases separating them. The CDR3 DNA follows: TGTGCCAGCAGCTTTGCAACAGATACGCAGTATTTT. This sequence encodes CASSFATDTQYF.

This clonotype was seen repeatedly, ten times or more. CDR3 nucleotide sequence: TGTGCCAGCAGTCCCTCGGGGGGGAATCAGCCCCAGCATTTT. Its translation is CASSPSGGNQPQHF. This sequence joins TRBV12-3 or TRBV12-4 and TRBJ1-5, with D possibly being TRBD1 (5 bases). V gave up 5 bases and J gave up 4 bases, with 12 bases separating them. CDR3 length: 14 amino acids.

The V and J genes are TRBV12-3 or TRBV12-4 and TRBJ1-5; 7 nucleotides agree with TRBD1. This CDR3 has 15 amino acids. J lost 3 bases, V lost 7 bases, and 9 bases had no gene match. CDR3 nucleotide sequence: TGTGCCAGCACTCAGGGACAGATTTACAATCAGCCCCAGCATTTT. This translates into CASTQGQIYNQPQHF.

J is TRBJ2-3 and V is TRBV29-1; 11 bases line up with TRBD2. From germline, CDR1 is SQVTM and CDR2 ANQGSEA. Trimming took 4 bases from V and 4 from J; bases not matched to a gene: 4. The CDR3 extends over 14 amino acids. For the CDR3, the DNA is TGCAGCGTTGGGGTAGCGGGGGGGGCAGATACGCAGTATTTT. Amino acids: CSVGVAGGADTQYF.

The chain links TRBV4-1 to TRBJ1-3; D uncertain. CDR1 and CDR2 (germline): MGHRA, YSYEKL. The V and J ends lost 0 bases and 0 bases respectively, with 9 bases between them. This CDR3 is 16 amino acids long. CDR3 loop: CASSQDGGSSGNTIYF. The CDR3 nucleotides are TGCGCCAGCAGCCAAGATGGAGGGAGCTCTGGAAACACCATATATTTT.

V gene TRBV7-9 combines with J gene TRBJ2-7; possible D gene TRBD1, 5 bases. CDR1 and CDR2 from the germline V gene are SEHNR and FQNEAQ (reference sequence). V lost 1 base, J lost 0 bases, and 10 bases lay in between. This CDR3 comprises 15 residues. CDR3: CASSLVDRLSYEQYF. In DNA, the CDR3 is TGTGCCAGCAGCTTAGTCGACAGACTCTCCTACGAGCAGTACTTC.

CDR3 in amino acids: CAIRTRDSSYEQYF. DNA for the CDR3: TGTGCCATCAGAACGAGGGACAGTTCCTACGAGCAGTACTTC. The chain carries TRBV10-3 and TRBJ2-7; 7 bases are shared with TRBD1. Germline CDR1 is ENHRY and CDR2 is SYGVKD. CDR3 size: 14 residues. Losses at the gene ends were 6 bases for V and 1 base for J; bases not matched to a gene: 6.

A few counts support this clonotype. The chain links TRBV24-1 to TRBJ2-5; D call uncertain. Germline loops: CDR1 KGHDR, CDR2 SFDVKD. The CDR3 has 14 residues. Between the trimmed V and J ends, which lost 10 bases and 4 bases, there was a span of 18 bases. In DNA, the CDR3 is TGTGCCACAGATTGTGGCCCCCAGGTAGAGACCCAGTACTTC. It yields the protein CATDCGPQVETQYF.

The CDR3 protein is CASSLTGQTSNYGYTF. The CDR3 region has the DNA TGTGCCAGCAGCTTAACGGGGCAGACAAGCAACTATGGCTACACCTTC. The genes are TRBV7-3 and TRBJ1-2; D might be TRBD1 (5 bases). With 0 bases removed from V and 2 bases from J, the gap between germline ends came to 13 bases. CDR1 and CDR2 (germline): SGHTA, FQGTGA. This CDR3 contains 16 residues.

V usage is TRBV24-1 and J usage is TRBJ2-1, with D possibly matching TRBD1 (5 bases). With 0 bases removed from V and 3 bases from J, the gap between germline ends came to 8 bases. This CDR3 comprises 15 residues. Looked up from germline, CDR1 is KGHDR and CDR2 is SFDVKD. The CDR3 here is CATSDLDRDYNEQFF. The DNA for the CDR3 is TGTGCCACCAGTGATTTGGACAGAGACTACAATGAGCAGTTCTTC.

This sequence joins TRBV10-2 and TRBJ2-3; 10 nucleotides align to TRBD2. V lost 1 base, J lost 0 bases, and 7 bases stayed unmatched. The V gene's germline CDR1 is WSHSY and CDR2 SAAADI. The length of the CDR3 is 18 residues. Written as DNA, the CDR3 is TGCGCCAGCAGTGAGTATAGGGCGACTAGCGGGAGCACAGATACGCAGTATTTT. It translates to CASSEYRATSGSTDTQYF.

This clonotype was recorded a few times. The chain recombines TRBV7-2 with TRBJ1-4, with 7 bases aligning to TRBD1. The CDR3 spans 17 residues. V shed 2 bases, J shed 6 bases, and the junction held 12 bases outside the gene matches. CDR1 is SGHTA and CDR2 is FQGNSA in the germline V gene. In nucleotides, the CDR3 is TGTGCCAGCAGCTTATGGGGGACAGTGCTTGTCGATGAAAAACTGTTTTTT. Protein sequence: CASSLWGTVLVDEKLFF.

This clonotype was counted only a few times. The chain couples TRBV5-1 to TRBJ1-5; 7 bases agree with TRBD1. The CDR3 is 19 residues long. J lost 0 bases, V lost 4 bases, and 16 bases had no gene match. The germline CDR1 and CDR2 sequences are SGHRS and YFSETQ. The CDR3 region is CASSPEGAEVGSSNQPQHF. The CDR3 DNA is TGCGCCAGCAGCCCGGAGGGGGCAGAGGTTGGGTCTAGCAATCAGCCCCAGCATTTT.

The chain is built from TRBV5-1 and TRBJ2-7, with 13 positions matching TRBD2. CDR3 size: 17 residues. V shed 4 bases, J shed 6 bases, and the junction held 13 bases outside the gene matches. CDR1 is SGHRS and CDR2 is YFSETQ in the germline V gene. The CDR3 region is CASSPLTSGGHPLEQYF. The CDR3, as DNA: TGCGCCAGCAGCCCCTTGACTAGCGGGGGGCATCCACTCGAGCAGTACTTC.

This clonotype was seen a few times. The genes are TRBV7-2 and TRBJ1-6; maybe TRBD1 (5 bases). Germline loops: CDR1 SGHTA, CDR2 FQGNSA. The germline V and J ends were trimmed by 5 bases and 7 bases, with 21 bases remaining between them. The CDR3 covers 17 residues. The DNA of the CDR3 is TGTGCCAGCAGCCGCCTCCCCTCCAGGGTAGGGAATTCACCCCTCCACTTT. Translating gives CASSRLPSRVGNSPLHF.

This clonotype was recorded a few times. The J gene is TRBJ1-1, the V gene TRBV5-1; D is uncertain. This CDR3 is 13 amino acids long. From germline, CDR1 is SGHRS and CDR2 YFSETQ. V was clipped by 0 bases and J by 4 bases, with 7 bases between them. This CDR3 is CASSLVVTTEAFF. The CDR3, as DNA: TGCGCCAGCAGCTTGGTTGTTACCACTGAAGCTTTCTTT.

This chain uses TRBV11-2 with TRBJ1-1; D is unclear. Germline V CDR1 and CDR2: SGHAT, FQNNGV. The V end lost 3 bases, the J end lost 4 bases, and 9 bases lay between the germline ends. This CDR3 has 13 residues. CDR3 amino acids: CASSFSRGTEAFF. The CDR3 nucleotides are TGTGCCAGCAGCTTTTCACGTGGCACTGAAGCTTTCTTT.

This clonotype has only a few counts. The V call is TRBV19, the J call TRBJ1-6; no clear D. Germline V gene data show CDR1 as LNHDA and CDR2 as SQIVND (reference sequence). CDR3 length equals 14 residues. Between the trimmed V and J ends, which lost 5 bases and 9 bases, there was a span of 14 bases. The CDR3 loop is CASSEAPTSSPLHF. The CDR3 DNA reads TGTGCCAGTAGTGAAGCTCCCACGAGTTCACCCCTCCACTTT. Using reference TRBV19 and TRBJ1-6 for the parts outside the CDR3, the full variable domain is DGGITQSPKYLFRKEGQNVTLSCEQNLNHDAMYWYRQDPGQGLRLIYYSQIVNDFQKGDIAEGYSVSREKKESFPLTVTSAQKNPTAFYLCASSEAPTSSPLHFGNGTRLTVT.

This clonotype was recorded a few times. The chain joins TRBV7-6 to TRBJ2-1; TRBD2 agrees at 7 bases. V lost 1 base to trimming and J lost 5 bases; unmatched junction nucleotides: 5. The germline V gene encodes CDR1 SGHVS and CDR2 FNYEAQ. CDR3 size: 15 residues. The CDR3 loop is CASSLEAGLNNEQFF. The CDR3 nucleotides read TGTGCCAGCAGCTTAGAAGCGGGACTTAACAATGAGCAGTTCTTC.

This clonotype has only a few counts. The V call is TRBV9, the J call TRBJ2-3; D is unresolved. Trimming removed 2 bases at V and 4 bases at J, with 5 bases between. CDR1 is SGDLS, CDR2 YYNGEE, per germline. The length of the CDR3 is 12 residues. The CDR3, as DNA: TGTGCCAGCAGCGTTGGTTCAGATACGCAGTATTTT. Amino acids: CASSVGSDTQYF.

The V gene is TRBV5-6, the J gene TRBJ2-7, with 9 nucleotides matching TRBD1. The length of the CDR3 is 15 residues. The V and J ends lost 3 bases and 5 bases, in that order; junction bases with no gene match: 9. Looked up from germline, CDR1 is SGHDT and CDR2 is YYEEEE. CDR3 nucleotide sequence: TGTGCCAGCAGCTACCCGGGACAGGGAGGCCACGAGCAGTACTTC. Protein sequence: CASSYPGQGGHEQYF.

This rearrangement joins TRBV24-1 to TRBJ2-5; the D gene is possibly TRBD1 (5 bases). V gave up 2 bases and J gave up 7 bases, with 13 bases separating them. The CDR3 length is 14 residues. Per germline, CDR1 KGHDR and CDR2 SFDVKD. This chain's CDR3 is CATSDSPGQGTQYF. The CDR3 DNA follows: TGTGCCACCAGTGATTCACCAGGGCAGGGGACCCAGTACTTC.

The V and J genes are TRBV5-1 and TRBJ1-1; 7 bases are a match to TRBD1. There are 14 residues in the CDR3. Losses at the gene ends were 4 bases for V and 4 bases for J; bases not matched to a gene: 7. Germline V lookup: CDR1 SGHRS, CDR2 YFSETQ. This CDR3 is CASSAVGDSTEAFF. In nucleotides, the CDR3 is TGCGCCAGCAGCGCCGTAGGGGACAGCACTGAAGCTTTCTTT.